This TCR beta chain was recorded in a study of persistence of HIV-infected CD4 T cells. Stimulation used 7.5 to 10 ug/mL lysate from CMV-infected fibroblasts. Sorting of responding CD4+ T cells relied on upregulated CD40 ligand together with CD69. Anti-CD28/CD49d costimulation, CD40-blocking antibody and enfuvirtide were given to CD8-depleted PBMCs for roughly 20 hours. CDR3 length: 14 amino acids. CDR1 is SGHNT, CDR2 YENEEA, per germline. Trimming at V came to 2 bases and at J to 8 bases, leaving 5 bases not matched to a gene. On this clone: Its specificity is not known.

The immunoSEQ assay was version 4, run in survey mode. Genomic DNA was diluted to around 10 ng/uL, up to 1 ug per sample. The repertoire was sequenced with immunoSEQ multiplex PCR; TCRdb's copy has only in-frame clones and lacks some. In the table there are roughly 20,000 clones, 65% of which are singletons. This TCR was recovered from an adult woman with HIV who was CMV-seropositive. The chain links TRBV11-3 to TRBJ1-2; 10 bases map to TRBD1. Sequencing used CD4+ T cells sorted from PBMCs after roughly 18-hour stimulation, obtained from a patient who received antiretroviral therapy. The CDR3 region is CASSLQGTGEGYTF. CDR3 bases: TGTGCCAGCAGCTTACAAGGGACAGGGGAAGGCTACACCTTC.